This T cell receptor (beta chain) was sequenced during a study of response to subunit inactivated influenza vaccine. Study-level points and caveats: Authors suggested each seasonal influenza vaccination recruits few new T cells.

On this clonotype: The antigen is unknown.

One entry per CDR3 protein, called by TCRdb with MiXCR from the RT-PCR reads. The sample yields about 800,000 distinct CDR3 sequences, about 20% seen once. This CDR3 spans 16 amino acids. Germline values: CDR1 LGHNA, CDR2 YSLEER. Trimming cost V 0 bases and J 3 bases; bases outside gene matches: 6. The specimen comprised PBMCs from blood, sampled 4 to 6 days after vaccination. The clonotype originates from a man between 50 and 59 years old who received an inactivated influenza vaccine. This sequence joins TRBV4-3 and TRBJ2-5, with 8 bases matching TRBD2. The CDR3 DNA sequence: TGCGCCAGCAGCCAAGAAACCGGGACTAGTAAAGAGACCCAGTACTTC. It translates to CASSQETGTSKETQYF.